These 28 T cell receptor beta chains share one sample of origin, sequenced in a study of blood T cell repertoires in COVID-19. Measured with immunoSEQ multiplex PCR; TCRdb has only the in-frame clones, and not every one. The repertoire consists of some 210,000 clones, with around 82% occurring once and the leading ten covering about 12%. The sequencing input was peripheral blood. These receptors came from a middle-aged woman with acute or convalescent COVID-19.

V usage is TRBV9 and J usage is TRBJ1-1, with TRBD1 matching over 9 bases. After removal of 2 bases from V and 4 bases from J, the junction contained 3 bases not matched to a gene. The CDR3 spans 14 residues. CDR1 is SGDLS and CDR2 is YYNGEE in the germline V gene. The CDR3 sequence is CASSVVTGGTEAFF. The CDR3 DNA reads as TGTGCCAGCAGCGTCGTGACAGGGGGCACTGAAGCTTTCTTT.

As to this clone: At the DNA level, this CDR3 is encoded by other sequences in the same sample as well. The chain couples TRBV4-3 to TRBJ2-7; D uncertain. Germline CDR1 LGHNA, CDR2 YSLEER. V was cut by 0 bases and J by 0 bases, with 6 bases left in between. The CDR3 runs to 14 residues. The CDR3 DNA follows: TGCGCCAGCAGCCAAGACAGTGGCTCCTACGAGCAGTACTTC. Amino acids: CASSQDSGSYEQYF.

The genes are TRBV5-6 and TRBJ2-1, with no clear D. The CDR3 consists of 13 residues. Trimming shortened V by 0 bases and J by 6 bases, and 7 bases separated the two germline ends. Per germline, CDR1 SGHDT and CDR2 YYEEEE. As DNA, the CDR3 is TGTGCCAGCAGCTTGGGGCCCAGCAATGAGCAGTTCTTC. Protein: CASSLGPSNEQFF.

V and J are TRBV30 and TRBJ2-2; the D gene is possibly TRBD2 (5 bases). The germline V and J ends were trimmed by 0 bases and 7 bases, with 15 bases remaining between them. The CDR3 loop spans 15 amino acids. Germline CDR1 is GTSNPN and CDR2 is SVGIG (reference sequence). CDR3 sequence (DNA): TGTGCCTGGAGTGTAGAGACTACATTGGTCGGGGAGCTGTTTTTT. This encodes CAWSVETTLVGELFF.

This clone was seen a single time. The chain combines TRBV2 with TRBJ2-7; 9 bases map to TRBD1. CDR3 length: 13 amino acids. Germline V gives CDR1 SNHLY, CDR2 FYNNEI. Losses at the gene ends were 7 bases for V and 12 bases for J; bases not matched to a gene: 13. The chain's CDR3 is CASMGDRGSGWYF. CDR3 bases: TGTGCCAGCATGGGAGACAGGGGGAGTGGTTGGTACTTC. The full variable domain, rest sourced from reference TRBV2 and TRBJ2-7, is EPEVTQTPSHQVTQMGQEVILRCVPISNHLYFYWYRQILGQKVEFLVSFYNNEISEKSEIFDDQFSVERPDGSNFTLKIRSTKLEDSAMYFCASMGDRGSGWYFGPGTRLTVT.

The chain employs TRBV4-1 and TRBJ2-7; 15 positions match TRBD2. Germline V gene sequence: CDR1 MGHRA, CDR2 YSYEKL. Unmatched junction bases numbered 10, after V lost 4 bases and J lost 6 bases. The length of the CDR3 is 17 residues. CDR3 loop: CASSPAGTSGGLGEQYF. The DNA for the CDR3 is TGCGCCAGCAGCCCAGCTGGGACTAGCGGGGGGCTCGGCGAGCAGTACTTC.

This clone was counted between two and nine times. The chain employs TRBV2 and TRBJ2-3; D remains unclear. CDR3 length: 14 residues. Germline CDR1 reads SNHLY; CDR2 reads FYNNEI. The V gene lost 5 bases and the J gene lost 0 bases, with 9 bases spanning the gap. CDR3 coding DNA: TGTGCCAGCAGTTCTACCTCGAGCACAGATACGCAGTATTTT. Its translation: CASSSTSSTDTQYF.

The V call is TRBV4-3, the J call TRBJ1-1; 7 bases are a match to TRBD1. Germline CDR1 and CDR2: LGHNA and YSLEER. The CDR3 has 15 residues. The V segment lost 6 bases and the J segment 4 bases; nucleotides outside the gene matches: 11. CDR3 in amino acids: CASSSAHRGGTEAFF. The CDR3 DNA is TGCGCCAGCAGTAGCGCGCACAGGGGAGGCACTGAAGCTTTCTTT.

This clone has a single count. The CDR3 loop reads CASSPGGLVPGQGNEQYF. The CDR3 bases are TGCGCCAGCAGCCCGGGGGGGCTAGTTCCGGGACAGGGAAACGAGCAGTACTTC. The V call is TRBV4-1, the J call TRBJ2-7, with TRBD1 as a possible D gene (9 bases). Germline CDR1 is MGHRA and CDR2 is YSYEKL. V lost 4 bases and J 5 bases, leaving 27 bases between the germline ends. This CDR3 is 18 amino acids long.

The chain combines TRBV7-2 with TRBJ2-3; D is unclear. The CDR3 spans 14 residues. The germline V gene encodes CDR1 SGHTA and CDR2 FQGNSA. V was pared by 5 bases and J by 9 bases, with 18 bases between. The DNA of the CDR3 is TGTGCCAGCAGCCCCTGGTCCGTCCTAGAGACGCAGTATTTT. The encoded protein is CASSPWSVLETQYF.

The chain carries TRBV4-1 and TRBJ2-1; 8 bases map to TRBD1. From germline, CDR1 is MGHRA and CDR2 YSYEKL. There are 15 residues in the CDR3. The V and J ends lost 4 bases and 3 bases, in that order; junction bases with no gene match: 5. Here the CDR3 DNA reads TGCGCCAGCAGCCCTGGACAGGGATTCTACAATGAGCAGTTCTTC. As protein: CASSPGQGFYNEQFF.

V gene TRBV6-5 combines with J gene TRBJ1-2; 7 bases map to TRBD1. Looked up from germline, CDR1 is MNHEY and CDR2 is SVGAGI. The CDR3 contains 16 residues. J gave up 7 bases and V 2 bases, and 13 bases lay outside the gene matches. Here the CDR3 DNA reads TGTGCCAGCAGTTACGGGCGGTACAGGGGCGAAGGTGGCTACACCTTC. This encodes CASSYGRYRGEGGYTF.

The chain is built from TRBV29-1 and TRBJ1-1, with D perhaps matching TRBD1 (5 bases). This CDR3 spans 14 amino acids. The V and J ends lost 3 bases and 4 bases respectively, with 15 bases between them. Per the germline V gene, CDR1 is SQVTM and CDR2 is ANQGSEA. CDR3 amino acids: CSVDRVGLGTEAFF. CDR3 bases: TGCAGCGTTGACAGGGTAGGGCTGGGCACTGAAGCTTTCTTT.

The chain's CDR3 is CASSFSQGEQYF. CDR3 nucleotide sequence: TGTGCCAGCAGCTTCTCCCAGGGAGAGCAGTACTTC. The chain links TRBV5-6 to TRBJ2-7; TRBD1 is a possible D gene (5 bases). Germline CDR1 SGHDT, CDR2 YYEEEE. Trimming shortened V by 2 bases and J by 7 bases, and 10 bases separated the two germline ends. The CDR3 has 12 amino acids.

The rearrangement links TRBV27 to TRBJ2-3; D perhaps matches TRBD1 (6 bases). CDR3 length: 15 amino acids. Germline values: CDR1 MNHEY, CDR2 SMNVEV (reference sequence). Trimming removed 8 bases from V and 2 bases from J, with 17 bases in between. CDR3 in amino acids: CASQLGGVFTDTQYF. In nucleotides, the CDR3 is TGTGCCAGCCAGTTAGGGGGTGTCTTCACAGATACGCAGTATTTT.

The chain couples TRBV6-5 to TRBJ2-1; TRBD1 agrees at 7 bases. The germline gives CDR1 MNHEY, CDR2 SVGAGI. The J segment lost 16 bases and the V segment lost 2 bases, leaving 8 bases of the junction unmatched. The CDR3 runs to 12 residues. This chain's CDR3 is CASSYKTGTNFF. CDR3 in DNA: TGTGCCAGCAGTTACAAGACAGGGACGAATTTCTTC.

V is TRBV30 and J is TRBJ2-3, with 7 bases aligning to TRBD1. Germline V lookup: CDR1 GTSNPN, CDR2 SVGIG (reference sequence). J gave up 1 base and V 4 bases, and 8 bases lay outside the gene matches. CDR3 length: 15 residues. This CDR3 reads CAWTRDRARTDTQYF. The CDR3 bases are TGTGCCTGGACGCGAGACAGGGCCCGCACAGATACGCAGTATTTT.

This chain connects TRBV20-1 to TRBJ2-2; D not certain. Germline assignment: CDR1 DFQATT and CDR2 SNEGSKA (reference sequence). V shed 5 bases and J shed 3 bases, with 4 bases lying between them. The CDR3 totals 11 residues. CDR3 bases: TGCAGTGCTTCAGACACCGGGGAGCTGTTTTTT. Its translation: CSASDTGELFF.

This chain connects TRBV7-2 to TRBJ1-5; unclear D gene. The germline gives CDR1 SGHTA, CDR2 FQGNSA. Trimming cost V 5 bases and J 7 bases, with 12 bases left between them. The CDR3 contains 13 residues. CDR3 nucleotide sequence: TGTGCCAGCAGCCCGAGTCGTACCCAGCCCCAGCATTTT. This codes for CASSPSRTQPQHF.

The chain carries TRBV7-2 and TRBJ2-7; 9 bases line up with TRBD2. The J segment lost 7 bases and the V segment lost 1 base, leaving 8 bases of the junction unmatched. This CDR3 spans 15 amino acids. Germline V gene sequence: CDR1 SGHTA, CDR2 FQGNSA. CDR3 sequence (DNA): TGTGCCAGCAGCTTAGTAGCGGGAGACCCGTTGGAGCAGTACTTC. This gives the protein CASSLVAGDPLEQYF.

The chain couples TRBV4-3 to TRBJ1-2; D not resolved. V dropped 3 bases and J dropped 1 base, with 3 bases sitting between them. The V gene's germline CDR1 is LGHNA and CDR2 YSLEER. The CDR3 is made up of 12 amino acids. CDR3 nucleotide sequence: TGCGCCAGCAGCCACCATAACTATGGCTACACCTTC. Its translation: CASSHHNYGYTF.

Only one count was recorded for this clone. This chain connects TRBV5-1 to TRBJ2-1; 8 positions agree with TRBD2. Germline values: CDR1 SGHRS, CDR2 YFSETQ. With V trimmed by 5 bases and J by 4 bases, 5 bases remained unmatched. The CDR3 is 14 residues long. In DNA, the CDR3 is TGCGCCAGCAGGAAAAGCGGGAGTTACAATGAGCAGTTCTTC. It translates to CASRKSGSYNEQFF.

V is TRBV12-3 or TRBV12-4 and J is TRBJ1-1; D gene uncertain. V lost 4 bases to trimming and J lost 7 bases, with 7 bases between them. This CDR3 region has 11 residues. The CDR3 here is CASSYLLEAFF. The CDR3 DNA follows: TGTGCCAGCAGTTATCTTCTTGAAGCTTTCTTT.

The CDR3 bases are TGTGCCAGCAGCCAAAATCTAAACACCATATATTTT. Residues: CASSQNLNTIYF. This rearrangement joins TRBV3-1 (or the pseudogene TRBV3-2) to TRBJ1-3; the D is unclear. With 2 bases removed from V and 6 bases from J, the gap between germline ends came to 5 bases. CDR3 length: 12 amino acids. Germline-derived CDR1 and CDR2 are LGHDT and YNNKEL (reference sequence).

V gene TRBV7-8 combines with J gene TRBJ2-2, with TRBD1 identical over 8 bases. Germline V gene lookup returns CDR1 SGHVS and CDR2 FQNEAQ. CDR3 size: 16 residues. Trimming removed 4 bases from V and 1 base from J; junction bases left unmatched: 5. The CDR3 region has the DNA TGTGCCAGCAGCTGGAGGGGACAGGAGAACACCGGGGAGCTGTTTTTT. Translating it yields CASSWRGQENTGELFF.

The table lists this clone with a count of one. The V and J genes are TRBV7-7 and TRBJ2-3; 11 positions match TRBD2. CDR1 is SSHAT and CDR2 is FNYEAQ in the germline V gene (reference sequence). The CDR3 length is 15 residues. V was pared by 5 bases and J by 5 bases, with 6 bases of the junction left unmatched. CDR3 protein: CASSRTSGGEDTQYF. The CDR3, as DNA: TGTGCCAGCAGCCGTACTAGCGGGGGAGAAGATACGCAGTATTTT. Using reference TRBV7-7 and TRBJ2-3 for the parts outside the CDR3, the full variable domain is GAGVSQSPRYKVTKRGQDVTLRCDPISSHATLYWYQQALGQGPEFLTYFNYEAQPDKSGLPSDRFSAERPEGSISTLTIQRTEQRDSAMYRCASSRTSGGEDTQYFGPGTRLTVL.

CDR3 sequence: CASSGSGDTQYF. In nucleotides, the CDR3 is TGTGCCAGCAGCGGCTCGGGGGATACGCAGTATTTT. The chain uses TRBV7-8 and TRBJ2-3; possible D gene TRBD2, 5 bases. The V gene's germline CDR1 is SGHVS and CDR2 FQNEAQ. V lost 5 bases and J lost 6, with 9 bases in between. This CDR3 region has 12 residues.

The rearrangement joins TRBV5-1 to TRBJ1-4, with 9 bases matching TRBD1. Trimming took 5 bases from V and 8 from J; bases not matched to a gene: 1. There are 12 residues in the CDR3. Germline CDR1 and CDR2: SGHRS and YFSETQ. The CDR3 reads CASRGQGEKLFF. CDR3 bases: TGCGCCAGCAGGGGACAGGGAGAAAAACTGTTTTTT.